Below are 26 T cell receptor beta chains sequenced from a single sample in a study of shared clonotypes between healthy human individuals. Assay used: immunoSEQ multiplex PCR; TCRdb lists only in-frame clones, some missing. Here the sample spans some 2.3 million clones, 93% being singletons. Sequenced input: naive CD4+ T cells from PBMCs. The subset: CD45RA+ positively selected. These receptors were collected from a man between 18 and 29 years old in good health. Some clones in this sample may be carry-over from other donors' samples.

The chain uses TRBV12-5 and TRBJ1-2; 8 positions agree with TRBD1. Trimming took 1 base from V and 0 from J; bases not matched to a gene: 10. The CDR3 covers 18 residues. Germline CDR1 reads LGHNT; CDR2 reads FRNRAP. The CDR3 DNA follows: TGTGCTAGTGGTTTGGCGAGGACAGGGACCCAAGCTAACTATGGCTACACCTTC. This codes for CASGLARTGTQANYGYTF.

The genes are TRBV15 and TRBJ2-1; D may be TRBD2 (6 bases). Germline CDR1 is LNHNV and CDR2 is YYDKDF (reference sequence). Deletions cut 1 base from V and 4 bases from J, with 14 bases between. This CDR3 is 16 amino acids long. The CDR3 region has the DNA TGTGCCACCAGCAGAGCTGGGGCGGGATTATACAATGAGCAGTTCTTC. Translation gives CATSRAGAGLYNEQFF.

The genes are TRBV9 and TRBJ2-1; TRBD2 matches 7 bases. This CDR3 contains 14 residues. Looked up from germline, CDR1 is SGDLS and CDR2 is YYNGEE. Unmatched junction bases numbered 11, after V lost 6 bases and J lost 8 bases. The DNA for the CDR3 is TGTGCCAGCAACCCCCGCGGGAGTATCGATGAGCAGTTCTTC. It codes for CASNPRGSIDEQFF.

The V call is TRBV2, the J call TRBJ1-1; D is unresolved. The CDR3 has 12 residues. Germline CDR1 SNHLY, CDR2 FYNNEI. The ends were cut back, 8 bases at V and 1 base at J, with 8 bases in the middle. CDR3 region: CASGSGNTEAFF. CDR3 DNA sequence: TGTGCCAGCGGTTCGGGGAACACTGAAGCTTTCTTT. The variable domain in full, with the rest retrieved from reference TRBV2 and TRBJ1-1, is EPEVTQTPSHQVTQMGQEVILRCVPISNHLYFYWYRQILGQKVEFLVSFYNNEISEKSEIFDDQFSVERPDGSNFTLKIRSTKLEDSAMYFCASGSGNTEAFFGQGTRLTVV.

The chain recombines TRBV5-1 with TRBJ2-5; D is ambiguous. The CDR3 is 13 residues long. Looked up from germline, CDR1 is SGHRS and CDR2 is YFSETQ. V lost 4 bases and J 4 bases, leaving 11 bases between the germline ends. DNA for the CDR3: TGCGCCAGCAGCGTACCCTTTCGAGAGACCCAGTACTTC. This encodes CASSVPFRETQYF. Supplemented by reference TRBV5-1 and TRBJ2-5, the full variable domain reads KAGVTQTPRYLIKTRGQQVTLSCSPISGHRSVSWYQQTPGQGLQFLFEYFSETQRNKGNFPGRFSGRQFSNSRSEMNVSTLELGDSALYLCASSVPFRETQYFGPGTRLLVL.

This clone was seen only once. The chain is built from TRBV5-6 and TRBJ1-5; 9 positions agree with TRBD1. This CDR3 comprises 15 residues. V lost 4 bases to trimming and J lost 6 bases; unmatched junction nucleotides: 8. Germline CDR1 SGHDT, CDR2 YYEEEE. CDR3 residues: CASSPGQGPGQPQHF. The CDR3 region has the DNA TGTGCCAGCAGCCCCGGACAGGGGCCGGGTCAGCCCCAGCATTTT.

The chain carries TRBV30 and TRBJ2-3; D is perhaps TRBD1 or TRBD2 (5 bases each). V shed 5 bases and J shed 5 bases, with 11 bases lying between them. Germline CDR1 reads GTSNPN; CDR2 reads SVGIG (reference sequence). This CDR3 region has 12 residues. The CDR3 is CAWVSGRDTQYF. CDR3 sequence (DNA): TGTGCCTGGGTTTCGGGGCGAGATACGCAGTATTTT.

CDR3 amino acids: CASSAAGTGGSEQYF. As DNA, the CDR3 is TGTGCCAGCAGCGCAGCGGGGACAGGGGGCTCCGAGCAGTACTTC. The rearrangement joins TRBV9 to TRBJ2-7, with 12 positions matching TRBD1. The CDR3 contains 15 residues. CDR1 is SGDLS, CDR2 YYNGEE, per germline. J gave up 6 bases and V 3 bases, and 7 bases lay outside the gene matches.

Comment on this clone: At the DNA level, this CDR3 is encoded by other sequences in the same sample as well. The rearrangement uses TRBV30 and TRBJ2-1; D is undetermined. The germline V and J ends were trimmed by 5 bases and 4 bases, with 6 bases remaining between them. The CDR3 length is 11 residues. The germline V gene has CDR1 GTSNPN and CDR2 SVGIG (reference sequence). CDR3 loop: CAWADYNEQFF. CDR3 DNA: TGTGCCTGGGCTGATTACAATGAGCAGTTCTTC.

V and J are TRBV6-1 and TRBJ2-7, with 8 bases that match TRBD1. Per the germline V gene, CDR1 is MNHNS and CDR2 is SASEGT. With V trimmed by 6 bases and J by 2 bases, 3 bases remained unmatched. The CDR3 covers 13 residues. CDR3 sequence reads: CASSSQGAYEQYF. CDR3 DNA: TGTGCCAGCAGCTCACAGGGGGCCTACGAGCAGTACTTC.

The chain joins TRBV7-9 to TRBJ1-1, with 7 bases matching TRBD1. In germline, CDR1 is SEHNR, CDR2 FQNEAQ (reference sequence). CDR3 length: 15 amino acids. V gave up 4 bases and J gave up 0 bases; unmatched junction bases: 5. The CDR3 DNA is TGTGCCAGCAGCTCGGGACAGCTCATGAACACTGAAGCTTTCTTT. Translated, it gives CASSSGQLMNTEAFF.

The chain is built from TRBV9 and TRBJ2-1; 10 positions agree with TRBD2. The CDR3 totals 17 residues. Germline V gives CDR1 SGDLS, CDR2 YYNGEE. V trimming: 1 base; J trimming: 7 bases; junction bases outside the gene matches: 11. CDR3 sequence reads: CASSVRHLAGVSNEQFF. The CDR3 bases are TGTGCCAGCAGCGTAAGGCATCTAGCGGGAGTTTCGAATGAGCAGTTCTTC. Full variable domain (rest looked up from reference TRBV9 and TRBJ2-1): DSGVTQTPKHLITATGQRVTLRCSPRSGDLSVYWYQQSLDQGLQFLIQYYNGEERAKGNILERFSAQQFPDLHSELNLSSLELGDSALYFCASSVRHLAGVSNEQFFGPGTRLTVL.

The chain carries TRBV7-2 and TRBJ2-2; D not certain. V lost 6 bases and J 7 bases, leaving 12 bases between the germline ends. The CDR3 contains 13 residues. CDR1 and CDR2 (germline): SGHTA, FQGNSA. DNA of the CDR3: TGTGCCAGCAGTCAAAGACCTGGCGGGGAGCTGTTTTTT. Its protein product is CASSQRPGGELFF.

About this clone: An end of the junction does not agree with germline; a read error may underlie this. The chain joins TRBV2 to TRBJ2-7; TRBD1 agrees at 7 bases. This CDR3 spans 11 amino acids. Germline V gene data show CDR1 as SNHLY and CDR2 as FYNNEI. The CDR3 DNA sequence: TGTGCCAGCAGGAGGACAGGCACTTCCTCATTC. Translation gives CASRRTGTSSF.

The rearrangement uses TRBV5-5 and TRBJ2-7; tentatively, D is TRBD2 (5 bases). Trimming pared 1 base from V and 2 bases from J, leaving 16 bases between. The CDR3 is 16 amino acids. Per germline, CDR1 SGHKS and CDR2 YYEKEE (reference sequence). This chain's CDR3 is CASSLNLAYSAYEQYF. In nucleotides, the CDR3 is TGTGCCAGCAGCTTGAACCTAGCTTATTCGGCCTACGAGCAGTACTTC.

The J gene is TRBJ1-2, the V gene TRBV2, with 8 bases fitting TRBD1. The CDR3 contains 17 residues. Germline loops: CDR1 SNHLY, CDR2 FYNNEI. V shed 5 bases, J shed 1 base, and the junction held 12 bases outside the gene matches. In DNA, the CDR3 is TGTGCCAGCAGTACCCAAGGACAGGGCGTTTTTAACTATGGCTACACCTTC. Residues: CASSTQGQGVFNYGYTF.

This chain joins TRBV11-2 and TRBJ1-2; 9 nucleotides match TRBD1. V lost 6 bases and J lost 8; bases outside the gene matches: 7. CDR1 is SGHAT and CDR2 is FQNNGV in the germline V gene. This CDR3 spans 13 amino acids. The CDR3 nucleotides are TGTGCCAGCAGACCAACAGGGGGCGGCGGCTACACCTTC. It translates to CASRPTGGGGYTF.

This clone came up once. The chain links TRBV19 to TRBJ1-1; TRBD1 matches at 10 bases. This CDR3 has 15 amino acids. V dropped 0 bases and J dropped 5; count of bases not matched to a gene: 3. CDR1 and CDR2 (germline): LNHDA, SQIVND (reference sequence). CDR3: CASSIERTGGTEAFF. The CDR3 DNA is TGTGCCAGTAGTATAGAAAGGACAGGGGGTACTGAAGCTTTCTTT.

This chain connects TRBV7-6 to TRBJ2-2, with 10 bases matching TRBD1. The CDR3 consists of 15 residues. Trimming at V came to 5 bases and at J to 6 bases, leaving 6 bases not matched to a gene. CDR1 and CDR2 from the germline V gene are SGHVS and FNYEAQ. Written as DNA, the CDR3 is TGTGCCAGCAGCGGACAGGGGGTCAGCGCCGGGGAGCTGTTTTTT. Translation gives CASSGQGVSAGELFF.

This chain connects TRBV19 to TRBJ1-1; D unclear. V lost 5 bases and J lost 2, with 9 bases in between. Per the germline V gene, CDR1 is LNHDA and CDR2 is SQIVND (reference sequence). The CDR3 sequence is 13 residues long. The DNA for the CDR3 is TGTGCCAGTAGTTCTCAGCCAAACACTGAAGCTTTCTTT. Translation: CASSSQPNTEAFF. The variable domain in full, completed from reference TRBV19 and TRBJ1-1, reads DGGITQSPKYLFRKEGQNVTLSCEQNLNHDAMYWYRQDPGQGLRLIYYSQIVNDFQKGDIAEGYSVSREKKESFPLTVTSAQKNPTAFYLCASSSQPNTEAFFGQGTRLTVV.

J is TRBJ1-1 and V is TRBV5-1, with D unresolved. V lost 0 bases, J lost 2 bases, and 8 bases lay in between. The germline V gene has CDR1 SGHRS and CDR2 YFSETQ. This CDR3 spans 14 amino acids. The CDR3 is CASSLDSSNTEAFF. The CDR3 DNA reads TGCGCCAGCAGCTTGGACAGCTCCAACACTGAAGCTTTCTTT.

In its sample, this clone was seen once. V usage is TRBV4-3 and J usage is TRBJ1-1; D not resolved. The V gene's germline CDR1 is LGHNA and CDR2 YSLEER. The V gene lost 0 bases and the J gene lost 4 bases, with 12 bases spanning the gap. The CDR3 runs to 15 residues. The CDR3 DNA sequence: TGCGCCAGCAGCCAAGAGTACGGGGTACGCACTGAAGCTTTCTTT. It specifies CASSQEYGVRTEAFF.

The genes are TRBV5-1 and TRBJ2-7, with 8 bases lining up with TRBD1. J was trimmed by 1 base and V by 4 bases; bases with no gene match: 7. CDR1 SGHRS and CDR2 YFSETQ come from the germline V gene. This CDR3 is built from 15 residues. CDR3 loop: CASSPPRTGSYEQYF. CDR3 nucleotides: TGCGCCAGCAGCCCACCCAGGACAGGGTCCTACGAGCAGTACTTC.

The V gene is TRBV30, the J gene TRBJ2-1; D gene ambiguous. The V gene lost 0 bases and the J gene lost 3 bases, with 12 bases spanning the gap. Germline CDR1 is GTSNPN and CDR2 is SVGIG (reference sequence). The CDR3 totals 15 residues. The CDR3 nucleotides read TGTGCCTGGAGTGTAAGCATGGTTAACTACAATGAGCAGTTCTTC. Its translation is CAWSVSMVNYNEQFF.

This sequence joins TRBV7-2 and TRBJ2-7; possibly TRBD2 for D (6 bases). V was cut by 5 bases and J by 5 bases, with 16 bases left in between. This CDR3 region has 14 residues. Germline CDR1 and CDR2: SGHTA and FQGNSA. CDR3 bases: TGTGCCAGCAGCCGTCACGGGAGTCGGAACGAGCAGTACTTC. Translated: CASSRHGSRNEQYF.

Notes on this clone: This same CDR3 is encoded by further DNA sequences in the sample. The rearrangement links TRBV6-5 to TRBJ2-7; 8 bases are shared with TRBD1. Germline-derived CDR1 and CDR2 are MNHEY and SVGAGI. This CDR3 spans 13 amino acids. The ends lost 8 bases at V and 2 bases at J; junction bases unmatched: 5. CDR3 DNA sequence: TGTGCCAGCGGACGACAGGGGACCTACGAGCAGTACTTC. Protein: CASGRQGTYEQYF.